Sequencing of this T cell receptor (beta chain) was carried out in a study of blood T cell repertoires in COVID-19. As for the study in general: Sites across the United States, Italy and Spain contributed samples from acute and convalescent COVID-19. PBMCs, B-cell-depleted T cells, or T cells were the source of the cDNA or gDNA that made up the material.

In the original workflow: Nucleated cell counts were estimated from reference gene primer amplification. Assay used: immunoSEQ multiplex PCR; TCRdb lists only in-frame clones, some missing. D and trimming come from the DNA, and the V and J calls and clone size come from that table. The sample has roughly 120,000 clones, roughly 90% seen once. Germline loops: CDR1 SGHAT, CDR2 FQNNGV. CDR3 size: 12 residues. V dropped 3 bases and J dropped 8 bases, with 10 bases sitting between them. The sequencing input was peripheral blood. V usage is TRBV11-2 and J usage is TRBJ1-1; D is possibly TRBD1 (6 bases). This TCR came from a man in his 70s who had recovered from COVID-19. CDR3 nucleotides: TGTGCCAGCAGCTTCGACAGGACCGAAGCTTTCTTT. It yields the protein CASSFDRTEAFF. Based on the CDR3 plus reference TRBV11-2 and TRBJ1-1, the full variable domain is EAGVAQSPRYKIIEKRQSVAFWCNPISGHATLYWYQQILGQGPKLLIQFQNNGVVDDSQLPKDRFSAERLKGVDSTLKIQPAKLEDSAVYLCASSFDRTEAFFGQGTRLTVV.